Each of the 23 T cell receptor beta chains below was sequenced from the same sample in a study of T-cell memory formation after mild COVID-19 (TCRdb year 2021). The library was generated by 5' RACE. Reads for this sample came from an Illumina NovaSeq 6000. TCRdb trimmed public reads at Q25 via fastp, called clones via MiXCR and kept in-frame beta chains. Every entry covers one CDR3 protein and lists the most common genes and DNA from its rows. The sample profile shows about 200,000 distinct CDR3 sequences; 9% to 10% of them were found once. The ten largest account for roughly 3.5% of the sample. The sample comprised PBMCs or a T cell subset sorted from them (not recorded which). The origin of the receptors is a man aged 18 to 30 who had mild COVID-19 (a few samples of this study predate the infection). The sample titles of this study are shuffled in the database, so cell type and time point are left out; the donor was told from shared clones.

The rearrangement joins TRBV5-1 to TRBJ2-2; D is uncertain. The CDR3 runs 15 residues. The V gene's germline CDR1 is SGHRS and CDR2 YFSETQ. V was trimmed by 4 bases and J by 2 bases, leaving 12 bases between them. This chain's CDR3 is CASSKTGSNTGELFF. For the CDR3, the DNA is TGCGCCAGCAGCAAGACCGGGTCTAACACCGGGGAGCTGTTTTTT.

The gene calls are TRBV6-2 or TRBV6-3 and TRBJ2-1; D uncertain. Per germline, CDR1 MNHEY and CDR2 SVGEGT. V was shortened by 7 bases and J by 9 bases, with 13 bases between the two germline ends. The CDR3 length is 12 residues. The CDR3 protein is CASTPNPLEQFF. The DNA for the CDR3 is TGTGCCAGCACCCCCAACCCCCTTGAGCAGTTCTTC.

V is TRBV11-3 and J is TRBJ2-2, with D unresolved. This CDR3 is built from 13 residues. Germline V gives CDR1 SGHNT, CDR2 YENEEA. Trimming took 2 bases from V and 2 from J, leaving 3 bases between them. The CDR3 is CASSLINTGELFF. CDR3 sequence (DNA): TGTGCCAGCAGCTTAATAAACACCGGGGAGCTGTTTTTT.

This clonotype was counted at least ten times. V usage is TRBV5-1 and J usage is TRBJ2-1; 12 nucleotides agree with TRBD2. Trimming cost V 0 bases and J 4 bases; bases outside gene matches: 2. Germline-derived CDR1 and CDR2 are SGHRS and YFSETQ. CDR3 size: 16 residues. The CDR3 DNA follows: TGCGCCAGCAGCTTGGAGCTAGCGGGGGGGTACAATGAGCAGTTCTTC. Its protein product is CASSLELAGGYNEQFF.

The J gene is TRBJ1-3, the V gene TRBV20-1; no clear D. There are 14 residues in the CDR3. Germline CDR1 DFQATT, CDR2 SNEGSKA (reference sequence). Trimming stripped 0 bases from V and 0 bases from J, with 6 bases between. This chain's CDR3 is CSARETNSGNTIYF. CDR3 coding DNA: TGCAGTGCTAGAGAGACTAACTCTGGAAACACCATATATTTT.

This chain links TRBV20-1 with TRBJ2-3; tentatively, D is TRBD2 (5 bases). V shed 3 bases and J shed 1 base, with 11 bases lying between them. The CDR3 has 14 residues. Per germline, CDR1 DFQATT and CDR2 SNEGSKA (reference sequence). The CDR3 region has the DNA TGCAGTGCTAGTGATAGCGCCGGCACAGATACGCAGTATTTT. It yields the protein CSASDSAGTDTQYF.

The chain uses TRBV7-9 and TRBJ1-4; D remains unclear. The V gene lost 5 bases and the J gene lost 5 bases, with 12 bases spanning the gap. Germline-derived CDR1 and CDR2 are SEHNR and FQNEAQ (reference sequence). This CDR3 has 14 amino acids. The CDR3 region has the DNA TGTGCCAGCAGCCCCGGGAGCACAAATGAAAAACTGTTTTTT. Encoded protein: CASSPGSTNEKLFF.

This clonotype was seen more than once but under ten times. The chain employs TRBV7-2 and TRBJ1-3, with a tentative D call TRBD1 (5 bases). V lost 2 bases to trimming and J lost 4 bases, with 24 bases between them. The CDR3 spans 19 residues. The germline V gene encodes CDR1 SGHTA and CDR2 FQGNSA. The CDR3 sequence: CASSLLVSLDAGPGNTIYF. The DNA of the CDR3 is TGTGCCAGCAGCTTACTGGTTAGTCTGGATGCAGGGCCCGGAAACACCATATATTTT.

The V call is TRBV5-1, the J call TRBJ2-5, with 9 bases fitting TRBD2. The V segment lost 5 bases and the J segment 4 bases; nucleotides outside the gene matches: 3. Germline values: CDR1 SGHRS, CDR2 YFSETQ. The CDR3 contains 13 residues. The CDR3 sequence is CASRSSGAETQYF. CDR3 coding DNA: TGCGCCAGCAGGTCTAGCGGGGCAGAGACCCAGTACTTC.

The chain joins TRBV12-3 or TRBV12-4 to TRBJ2-3; 11 bases are a match to TRBD2. The CDR3 sequence is 17 residues long. J lost 5 bases, V lost 6 bases, and 13 bases had no gene match. The CDR3 sequence is CASRRHNSGGARDTQYF. As DNA, the CDR3 is TGTGCCAGCAGACGACACAATAGCGGGGGGGCCCGAGATACGCAGTATTTT.

Only a few counts were recorded for this clonotype. The chain carries TRBV4-2 and TRBJ2-1, with 11 bases lining up with TRBD2. Germline V gives CDR1 LGHNA, CDR2 YNFKEQ. The CDR3 length is 16 residues. After removal of 3 bases from V and 2 bases from J, the junction contained 3 bases not matched to a gene. CDR3 amino acids: CASSHQLAGAYNEQFF. The CDR3, as DNA: TGTGCCAGCAGCCACCAACTAGCGGGGGCCTACAATGAGCAGTTCTTC.

The chain uses TRBV20-1 and TRBJ2-1, with TRBD2 matching over 8 bases. Germline CDR1 is DFQATT and CDR2 is SNEGSKA (reference sequence). This CDR3 comprises 15 residues. The V gene end was trimmed by 1 base and the J gene end by 5 bases; junction bases not matched to a gene: 7. CDR3 residues: CSARADAGGHNEQFF. CDR3 bases: TGCAGTGCTAGAGCGGATGCGGGGGGCCACAATGAGCAGTTCTTC.

This clonotype has more than one count but fewer than ten. This rearrangement joins TRBV7-6 to TRBJ1-1, with no clear D. Germline-derived CDR1 and CDR2 are SGHVS and FNYEAQ. V lost 1 base and J 11 bases, leaving 14 bases between the germline ends. This CDR3 is 13 amino acids long. In DNA form, the CDR3 reads TGTGCCAGCAGCTTAGAGTCCGGGGTAACGGCTTTCTTT. This gives the protein CASSLESGVTAFF.

There are a few counts of this clonotype. CDR3 loop: CASSPPNSLNSPLHF. The DNA of the CDR3 is TGTGCCAGCTCACCACCAAACAGCCTGAATTCACCCCTCCACTTT. The chain combines TRBV18 with TRBJ1-6; D remains ambiguous. V was shortened by 0 bases and J by 7 bases, with 10 bases between the two germline ends. The CDR3 runs 15 residues. Germline CDR1 reads KGHSH; CDR2 reads LQKENI.

This clonotype was seen more than once but under ten times. The chain carries TRBV14 and TRBJ2-2; perhaps TRBD1 as D (6 bases). This CDR3 comprises 14 residues. Per the germline V gene, CDR1 is SGHDN and CDR2 is FVKESK. V gave up 4 bases and J gave up 4 bases, with 10 bases separating them. The CDR3 DNA sequence: TGTGCCAGCAGCCCGAGACAGGCCACCGGGGAGCTGTTTTTT. Protein sequence: CASSPRQATGELFF.

A few counts support this clonotype. The chain has TRBV20-1 and TRBJ2-3; tentatively, D is TRBD1 (5 bases). The ends were cut back, 3 bases at V and 2 bases at J, with 15 bases in the middle. This CDR3 has 15 amino acids. CDR1 and CDR2 (germline): DFQATT, SNEGSKA (reference sequence). CDR3 amino acids: CSASNPLTATDTQYF. The CDR3, as DNA: TGCAGTGCTAGCAACCCGTTGACAGCCACAGATACGCAGTATTTT.

This chain joins TRBV7-2 and TRBJ2-2, with TRBD1 matching 8 bases. The CDR3 extends over 16 amino acids. CDR1 and CDR2 (germline): SGHTA, FQGNSA. Germline trimming cut 5 bases from V and 0 bases from J; bases unmatched to any gene: 5. In nucleotides, the CDR3 is TGTGCCAGCAGCCGACGGACAGGGACGAACACCGGGGAGCTGTTTTTT. Translated, it gives CASSRRTGTNTGELFF.

This clonotype was observed a few times. This sequence joins TRBV14 and TRBJ2-1, with D possibly being TRBD2 (5 bases). This CDR3 has 13 residues. V lost 0 bases to trimming and J lost 7 bases, with 7 bases between them. CDR1 and CDR2 from the germline V gene are SGHDN and FVKESK. CDR3: CASSQDRGNEQFF. CDR3 in DNA: TGTGCCAGCAGCCAAGACAGAGGGAATGAGCAGTTCTTC.

This clonotype was observed a handful of times. The rearrangement links TRBV4-3 to TRBJ2-7; 9 positions match TRBD1. The CDR3 is 17 residues long. J lost 4 bases, V lost 0 bases, and 10 bases had no gene match. CDR1 and CDR2 (germline): LGHNA, YSLEER. This chain's CDR3 is CASSQDIRGQGSYEQYF. The DNA of the CDR3 is TGCGCCAGCAGCCAAGATATAAGGGGACAGGGCAGTTACGAGCAGTACTTC.

The chain employs TRBV12-3 or TRBV12-4 and TRBJ2-3, with 12 bases aligning to TRBD2. The CDR3 contains 16 residues. J was trimmed by 6 bases and V by 6 bases; bases with no gene match: 10. The CDR3 DNA follows: TGTGCCAGCAGACCCTCCGGGACTAGCGGGTTGGATACGCAGTATTTT. The encoded protein is CASRPSGTSGLDTQYF.

This clonotype was counted ten times or more. The rearrangement joins TRBV5-1 to TRBJ2-5; D is undetermined. Germline CDR1 SGHRS, CDR2 YFSETQ. V lost 0 bases and J lost 5, with 11 bases in between. The CDR3 is 14 residues long. CDR3 sequence reads: CASSLGFSLETQYF. The CDR3 DNA is TGCGCCAGCAGCTTGGGGTTCTCCCTGGAGACCCAGTACTTC. Full variable domain (missing parts from reference TRBV5-1 and TRBJ2-5): KAGVTQTPRYLIKTRGQQVTLSCSPISGHRSVSWYQQTPGQGLQFLFEYFSETQRNKGNFPGRFSGRQFSNSRSEMNVSTLELGDSALYLCASSLGFSLETQYFGPGTRLLVL.

This clonotype was observed a few times. The rearrangement links TRBV7-8 to TRBJ1-6, with 7 bases lining up with TRBD1. CDR1 SGHVS and CDR2 FQNEAQ come from the germline V gene. V gave up 4 bases and J gave up 7 bases; unmatched junction bases: 7. CDR3 size: 15 residues. CDR3 sequence (DNA): TGTGCCAGCAGCTCGCAGGGGGTATGGAATTCACCCCTCCACTTT. As protein: CASSSQGVWNSPLHF.

The V call is TRBV2, the J call TRBJ2-5; no reliable D call. The V end was cut by 8 bases, the J end by 2 bases, with 12 bases between. The CDR3 has 13 residues. In germline, CDR1 is SNHLY, CDR2 FYNNEI. The CDR3 sequence: CASEKGRQETQYF. The CDR3 DNA sequence: TGTGCCAGCGAGAAGGGCAGGCAAGAGACCCAGTACTTC.